This T cell receptor beta chain was sequenced during a study of sequential checkpoint blockade in melanoma. Study information: Patients were randomized 1:1 to nivolumab-then-ipilimumab or ipilimumab-then-nivolumab first-line. After both sequences, patients received maintenance nivolumab.

Treatment specified: randomized to nivolumab then ipilimumab (arm A) or the reverse (arm B). None of the patients previously received DNA-damaging chemotherapy. Live CD3+CD8+ CD19− CD56− cells were sorted from PBMCs. Assay: immunoSEQ multiplex PCR; the TCRdb copy retains only in-frame clones and omits some. Of more than 25,000 clones in the sample, 77% are singletons; the top ten hold about an eighth. This CDR3 is built from 13 residues. The germline V gene has CDR1 SQVTM and CDR2 ANQGSEA. V was trimmed by 4 bases and J by 4 bases, leaving 14 bases between them. The rearrangement joins TRBV29-1 to TRBJ2-7; TRBD1 is a possible D gene (5 bases). This sequence originates from a human donor with melanoma. The sequencing here drew on CD8+ T cells sorted from blood (inferred from file names), taken from a patient given nivolumab and ipilimumab in sequence. The chain's CDR3 is CSVVFRTPYEQYF. The CDR3, as DNA: TGCAGCGTTGTGTTCCGGACACCTTACGAGCAGTACTTC.